The 5 T cell receptor beta chains presented below share a single source sample, sequenced in a study of T cell responses to AZD1222 COVID-19 vaccine. Only in-frame clones appear in the TCRdb table, and some are missing; sequencing was by immunoSEQ multiplex PCR. Counted here are approximately 64,000 clones, around nine tenths occurring once; the ten biggest clones make up 6.3%. This sample comprised peripheral blood, obtained 28 days after the second dose of the MenACWY control vaccine. These receptors all stem from an adult who received the MenACWY meningococcal vaccine as a control.

The rearrangement uses TRBV3-1 (or the pseudogene TRBV3-2) and TRBJ2-7; D may be TRBD2 (5 bases). Deletions cut 3 bases from V and 3 bases from J, with 6 bases between. This CDR3 region has 12 residues. From germline, CDR1 is LGHDT and CDR2 YNNKEL (reference sequence). CDR3 residues: CASSQDFYEQYF. CDR3 DNA: TGTGCCAGCAGCCAGGACTTCTACGAGCAGTACTTC.

The chain carries TRBV10-3 and TRBJ2-2; perhaps TRBD2 as D (7 bases). The CDR3 has 16 residues. Looked up from germline, CDR1 is ENHRY and CDR2 is SYGVKD. The V end was cut by 8 bases, the J end by 0 bases, with 16 bases between. CDR3 sequence: CAIGGGGRANTGELFF. In nucleotides, the CDR3 is TGTGCCATCGGGGGCGGGGGCAGGGCGAACACCGGGGAGCTGTTTTTT.

The V gene is TRBV7-8, the J gene TRBJ2-3; the D is unclear. Germline CDR1 reads SGHVS; CDR2 reads FQNEAQ. Deletions cut 5 bases from V and 1 base from J, with 13 bases between. The CDR3 has 15 residues. CDR3 loop: CASSPRRTRTDTQYF. The CDR3 DNA follows: TGTGCCAGCAGCCCCCGGAGAACTCGCACAGATACGCAGTATTTT. Looking up the rest from reference TRBV7-8 and TRBJ2-3 gives the full variable domain: GAGVSQSPRYKVAKRGQDVALRCDPISGHVSLFWYQQALGQGPEFLTYFQNEAQLDKSGLPSDRFFAERPEGSVSTLKIQRTQQEDSAVYLCASSPRRTRTDTQYFGPGTRLTVL.

V gene TRBV14 combines with J gene TRBJ2-7; weak D call: TRBD2 (5 bases). V lost 4 bases, J lost 1 base, and 14 bases lay in between. CDR1 is SGHDN, CDR2 FVKESK, per germline. This CDR3 is 15 amino acids long. CDR3 nucleotides: TGTGCCAGCAGCCTTCGGACCGGGATGTCCTACGAGCAGTACTTC. This gives the protein CASSLRTGMSYEQYF.

The chain is built from TRBV6-5 and TRBJ2-4; 8 bases align to TRBD1. Germline CDR1 is MNHEY and CDR2 is SVGAGI. The CDR3 runs 15 residues. Unmatched junction bases numbered 7, after V lost 8 bases and J lost 1 base. CDR3 nucleotide sequence: TGTGCCAGCTCGGCAGGGGGCCTGGCCAAAAACATTCAGTACTTC. Its translation is CASSAGGLAKNIQYF.